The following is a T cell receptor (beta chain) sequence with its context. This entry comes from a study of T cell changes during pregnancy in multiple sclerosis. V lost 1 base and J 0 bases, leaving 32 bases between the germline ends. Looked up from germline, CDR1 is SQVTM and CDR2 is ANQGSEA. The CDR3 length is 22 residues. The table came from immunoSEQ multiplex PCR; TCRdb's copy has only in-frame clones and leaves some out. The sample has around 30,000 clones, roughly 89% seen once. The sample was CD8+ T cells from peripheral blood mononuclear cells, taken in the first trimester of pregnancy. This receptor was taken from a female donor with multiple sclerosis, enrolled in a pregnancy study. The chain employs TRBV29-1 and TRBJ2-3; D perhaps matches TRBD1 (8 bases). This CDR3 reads CSVEVPLGGSGGVKSSTDTQYF. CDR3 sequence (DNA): TGCAGCGTTGAAGTACCCCTCGGGGGGTCAGGGGGCGTAAAAAGTAGCACAGATACGCAGTATTTT.